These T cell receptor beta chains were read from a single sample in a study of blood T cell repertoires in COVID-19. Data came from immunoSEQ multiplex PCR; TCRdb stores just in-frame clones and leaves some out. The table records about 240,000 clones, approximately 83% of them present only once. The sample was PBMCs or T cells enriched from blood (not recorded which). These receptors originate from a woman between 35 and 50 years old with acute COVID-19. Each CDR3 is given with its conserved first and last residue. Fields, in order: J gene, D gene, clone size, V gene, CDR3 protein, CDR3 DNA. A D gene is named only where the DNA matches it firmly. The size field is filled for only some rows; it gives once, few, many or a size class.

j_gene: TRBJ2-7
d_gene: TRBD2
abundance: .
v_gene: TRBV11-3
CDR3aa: CASSNSGIQGEQYF
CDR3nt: TGTGCCAGCAGTAATAGCGGGATTCAGGGCGAGCAGTACTTC

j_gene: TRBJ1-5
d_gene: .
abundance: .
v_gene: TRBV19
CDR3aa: CASNTSGGKNNQPQHF
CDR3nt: TGTGCCAGTAATACCTCGGGAGGGAAAAACAATCAGCCCCAGCATTTT

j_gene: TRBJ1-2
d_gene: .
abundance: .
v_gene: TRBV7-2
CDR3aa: CASSGQGGPYGYTF
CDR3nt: TGTGCCAGCAGCGGCCAGGGTGGCCCCTATGGCTACACCTTC

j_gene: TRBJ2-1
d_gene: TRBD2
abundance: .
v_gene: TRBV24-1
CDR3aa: CATSDLVAGGPGEQFF
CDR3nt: TGTGCCACCAGTGATTTGGTAGCGGGAGGGCCCGGTGAGCAGTTCTTC

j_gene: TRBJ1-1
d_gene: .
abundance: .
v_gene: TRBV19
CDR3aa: CASRQGTEAFF
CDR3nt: TGTGCCAGTCGCCAGGGGACTGAAGCTTTCTTT

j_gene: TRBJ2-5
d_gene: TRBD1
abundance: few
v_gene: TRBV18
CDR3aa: CASSPFGTEKETQYF
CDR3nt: TGTGCCAGCTCACCATTTGGGACAGAAAAAGAGACCCAGTACTTC

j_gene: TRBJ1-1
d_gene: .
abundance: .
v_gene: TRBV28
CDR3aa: CASFKGQLTEAFF
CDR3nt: TGTGCCAGCTTTAAGGGGCAGCTCACTGAAGCTTTCTTT

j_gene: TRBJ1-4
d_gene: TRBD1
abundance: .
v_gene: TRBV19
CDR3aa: CASSPTGTGGNEKLFF
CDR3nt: TGTGCCAGTAGCCCCACCGGGACAGGGGGAAATGAAAAACTGTTTTTT

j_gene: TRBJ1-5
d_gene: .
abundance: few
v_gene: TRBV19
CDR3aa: CASSITSNNQPQHF
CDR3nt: TGTGCCAGTAGTATTACAAGTAACAATCAGCCCCAGCATTTT

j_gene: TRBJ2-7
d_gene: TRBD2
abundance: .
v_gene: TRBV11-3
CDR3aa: CASRMGLAGSYEQYF
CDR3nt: TGTGCCAGCAGAATGGGACTAGCGGGCTCCTACGAGCAGTACTTC